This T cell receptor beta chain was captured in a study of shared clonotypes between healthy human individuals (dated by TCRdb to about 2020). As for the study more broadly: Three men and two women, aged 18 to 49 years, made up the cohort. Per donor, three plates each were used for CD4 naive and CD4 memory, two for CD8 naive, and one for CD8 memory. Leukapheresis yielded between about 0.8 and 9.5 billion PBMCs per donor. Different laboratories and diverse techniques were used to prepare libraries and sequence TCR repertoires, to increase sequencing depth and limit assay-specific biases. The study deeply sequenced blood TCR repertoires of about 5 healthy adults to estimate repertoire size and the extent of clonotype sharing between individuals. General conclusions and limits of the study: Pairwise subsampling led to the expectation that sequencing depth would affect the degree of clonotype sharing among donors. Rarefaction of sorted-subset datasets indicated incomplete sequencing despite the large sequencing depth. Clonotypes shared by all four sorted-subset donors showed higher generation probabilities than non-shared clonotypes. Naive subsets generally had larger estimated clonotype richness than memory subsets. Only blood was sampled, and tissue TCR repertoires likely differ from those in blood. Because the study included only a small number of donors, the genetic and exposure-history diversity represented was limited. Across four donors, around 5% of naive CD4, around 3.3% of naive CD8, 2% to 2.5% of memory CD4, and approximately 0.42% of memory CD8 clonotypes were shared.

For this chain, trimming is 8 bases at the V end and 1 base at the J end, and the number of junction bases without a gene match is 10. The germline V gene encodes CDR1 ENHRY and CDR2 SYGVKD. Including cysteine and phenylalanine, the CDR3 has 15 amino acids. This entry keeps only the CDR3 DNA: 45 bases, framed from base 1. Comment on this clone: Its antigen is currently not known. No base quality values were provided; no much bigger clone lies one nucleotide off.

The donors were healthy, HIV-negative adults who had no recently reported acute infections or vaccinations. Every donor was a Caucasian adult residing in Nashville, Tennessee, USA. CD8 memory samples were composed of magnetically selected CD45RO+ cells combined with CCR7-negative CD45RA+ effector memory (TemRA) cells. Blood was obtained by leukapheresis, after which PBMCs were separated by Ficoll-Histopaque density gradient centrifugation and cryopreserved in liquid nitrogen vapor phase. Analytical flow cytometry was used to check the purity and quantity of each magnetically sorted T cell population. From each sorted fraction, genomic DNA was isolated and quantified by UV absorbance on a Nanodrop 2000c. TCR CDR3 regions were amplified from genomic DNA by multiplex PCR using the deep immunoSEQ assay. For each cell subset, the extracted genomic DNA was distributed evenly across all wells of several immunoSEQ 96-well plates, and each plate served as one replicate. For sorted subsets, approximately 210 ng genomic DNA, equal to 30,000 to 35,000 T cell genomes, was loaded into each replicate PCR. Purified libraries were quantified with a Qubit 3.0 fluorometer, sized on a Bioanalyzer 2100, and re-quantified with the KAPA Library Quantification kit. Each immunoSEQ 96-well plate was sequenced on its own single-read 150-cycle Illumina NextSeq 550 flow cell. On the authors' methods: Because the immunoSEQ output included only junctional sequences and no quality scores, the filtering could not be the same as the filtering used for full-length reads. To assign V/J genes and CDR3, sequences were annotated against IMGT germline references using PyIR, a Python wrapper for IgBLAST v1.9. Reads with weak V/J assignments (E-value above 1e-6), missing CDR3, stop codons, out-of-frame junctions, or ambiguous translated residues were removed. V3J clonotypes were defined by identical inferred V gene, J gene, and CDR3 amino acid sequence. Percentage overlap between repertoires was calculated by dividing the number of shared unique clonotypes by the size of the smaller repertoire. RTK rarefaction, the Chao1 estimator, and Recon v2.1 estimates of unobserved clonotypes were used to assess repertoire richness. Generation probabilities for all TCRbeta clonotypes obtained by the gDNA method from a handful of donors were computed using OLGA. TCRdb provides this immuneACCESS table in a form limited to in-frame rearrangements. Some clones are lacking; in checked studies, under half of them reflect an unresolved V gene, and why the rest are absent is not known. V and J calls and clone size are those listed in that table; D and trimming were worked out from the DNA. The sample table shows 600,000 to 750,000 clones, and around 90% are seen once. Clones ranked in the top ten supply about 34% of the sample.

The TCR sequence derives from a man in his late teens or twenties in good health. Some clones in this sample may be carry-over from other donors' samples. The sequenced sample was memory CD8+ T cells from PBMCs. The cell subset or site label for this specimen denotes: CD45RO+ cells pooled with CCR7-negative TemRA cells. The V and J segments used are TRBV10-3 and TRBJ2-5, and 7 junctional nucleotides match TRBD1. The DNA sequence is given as TGTGCCATCGGAGCGCGGACAGGTGCCCAAGAGACCCAGTACTTC. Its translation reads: CAIGARTGAQETQYF.